This T cell receptor beta chain emerged from a study of T cells in localized non-small cell lung cancer. Study-wide findings and caveats: Uninvolved adjacent lung showed higher T cell clonality than tumor. Adjacent lung exhibited a median of about 56 among the 100 most abundant tumor clones.

A remark on this clone: The target antigen is unknown.

Data came from immunoSEQ multiplex PCR; TCRdb stores just in-frame clones and leaves some out. Seen here are more than 100,000 clones, around 90% observed once, and the top ten hold over 1.5%. The CDR3 covers 14 residues. Germline V lookup: CDR1 SGHKS, CDR2 YYEKEE (reference sequence). Trimming took off 0 bases at V and 4 bases at J, with 7 bases between the two ends. The specimen was peripheral blood, collected before any cancer treatment. The chain joins TRBV5-5 to TRBJ1-4; D not resolved. The clonotype was recovered from a female donor aged 60 or older with stage I lung adenocarcinoma. The CDR3 DNA follows: TGTGCCAGCAGCTTGGGCAGCCTTAATGAAAAACTGTTTTTT. It translates to CASSLGSLNEKLFF.